This T cell receptor beta chain is from a study of cytomegalovirus exposure and HLA in healthy donors. Study details: Counted in an early data release were approximately 85 million unique TCRs from HLA-typed donors. Study outcomes and limitations: Among donors in an Asian-associated ancestry cluster, a later analysis reportedly found fewer N-insertions than the roughly 730-donor mean. The productive fraction for most TCR beta V segments was about 87% or about 30% in an earlier analysis.

For this clone: Its matching antigen is unknown.

The study ran its PCR with 60 Vbeta and 13 Jbeta primers. In the original analysis: A later analysis tallied roughly 77 million unique TCR beta chains, about 9.9 million of them shared. Data came from immunoSEQ multiplex PCR; TCRdb stores just in-frame clones and leaves some out. That table furnishes V, J and clone size, whereas the DNA furnished D and trimming. This table has 65,000 to 75,000 clones, around 63% appearing once. The germline V gene encodes CDR1 MNHEY and CDR2 SVGAGI. The CDR3 is 14 residues long. The V end was cut by 10 bases, the J end by 8 bases, with 18 bases between. Sequenced material: PBMCs. The chain combines TRBV6-5 with TRBJ1-6; D may be TRBD1 (5 bases). The receptor's source is a woman under 40 in good health and CMV-seronegative. The CDR3 DNA reads as TGTGCCACCCAGTTCGGGTCGGGGGATTCACCCCTCCACTTT. This translates into CATQFGSGDSPLHF.